Below, 22 T cell receptor beta chains from the same sample are listed, as sequenced in a study of neurological immune-mediated disorders. TCRdb passed the 5' RACE reads through MiXCR, listing each CDR3 protein once. The sample has around 29,000 distinct CDR3 sequences, under 6.5% seen once; the top ten hold about 2.1%. The specimen was CD4+ T cells from blood. Receptors originate from a woman between 45 and 60 years old in good health.

This clonotype was observed many times. This sequence joins TRBV10-3 and TRBJ2-1; no reliable D call. The germline CDR1 and CDR2 sequences are ENHRY and SYGVKD. Trimming left V 10 bases short and J 12 bases short, with 25 bases between. The CDR3 has 14 residues. This CDR3 reads CASRVALMTDAQFF. The CDR3 region has the DNA TGTGCCAGCCGGGTAGCACTAATGACCGATGCGCAGTTCTTC.

This clonotype has a count of ten or more. The V and J genes are TRBV5-8 and TRBJ2-3, with D possibly TRBD2 on 5 matching bases. This CDR3 spans 17 amino acids. V lost 2 bases and J lost 4, with 20 bases in between. Germline CDR1 and CDR2: SGHTS and YDEGEE. CDR3 sequence (DNA): TGTGCCAGCAGCTTTCGGGGAAAATGGGGAGAAGCAGATACGCAGTATTTT. As protein: CASSFRGKWGEADTQYF.

This clonotype was seen many times. The chain recombines TRBV5-1 with TRBJ2-2; 7 bases line up with TRBD2. CDR1 is SGHRS and CDR2 is YFSETQ in the germline V gene. The trim removed 4 bases at V and 3 bases at J, leaving 3 bases unmatched. This CDR3 has 14 amino acids. CDR3 coding DNA: TGCGCCAGCAGCGTGGGAGGGGACACCGGGGAGCTGTTTTTT. Translating gives CASSVGGDTGELFF.

A remark on this clonotype: A read error may explain this, as a much larger clone is one base away. The V gene is TRBV12-5, the J gene TRBJ2-2, with D possibly TRBD1 on 5 matching bases. Looked up from germline, CDR1 is LGHNT and CDR2 is FRNRAP. CDR3 length equals 18 residues. V was trimmed by 1 base and J by 0 bases, leaving 15 bases between them. This CDR3 reads CASGLGHWAGTNTGELFF. CDR3 nucleotides: TGTGCTAGTGGTTTGGGCCATTGGGCAGGGACGAACACCGGGGAGCTGTTTTTT.

Concerning this clonotype itself: A much larger clone lies one base from this, so it may be a read error. V and J are TRBV10-3 and TRBJ1-1, with D possibly matching TRBD1 (5 bases). This CDR3 has 17 residues. Germline V gene lookup returns CDR1 ENHRY and CDR2 SYGVKD. CDR3 protein: CAIAKTAGAEVNTEDFF. CDR3 bases: TGTGCCATCGCAAAGACTGCCGGGGCCGAAGTGAACACTGAAGATTTCTTT.

Ten or more counts support this clonotype. This chain joins TRBV9 and TRBJ2-2, with no clear D. Germline assignment: CDR1 SGDLS and CDR2 YYNGEE. V lost 4 bases and J 2 bases, leaving 6 bases between the germline ends. CDR3 length: 13 amino acids. CDR3 region: CASSPYNTGELFF. DNA of the CDR3: TGTGCCAGCAGCCCTTATAACACCGGGGAGCTGTTTTTT.

This clonotype was seen at least ten times. V usage is TRBV5-1 and J usage is TRBJ2-5, with unresolved D. Germline assignment: CDR1 SGHRS and CDR2 YFSETQ. The CDR3 contains 13 residues. V dropped 2 bases and J dropped 4 bases, with 9 bases sitting between them. The CDR3 nucleotides are TGCGCCAGCAGCTTCGGGCACGGAGAGACCCAGTACTTC. This encodes CASSFGHGETQYF.

This clonotype was recorded many times. V and J are TRBV29-1 and TRBJ2-7; tentatively, D is TRBD1 or TRBD2 (5 bases each). CDR1 is SQVTM, CDR2 ANQGSEA, per germline. The ends were cut back, 1 base at V and 7 bases at J, with 20 bases in the middle. This CDR3 has 15 amino acids. CDR3 in amino acids: CSVEVTGTNRVEQYF. The CDR3 DNA reads TGCAGCGTTGAAGTAACCGGGACGAACCGTGTGGAGCAGTACTTC.

Ten or more counts support this clonotype. V and J are TRBV28 and TRBJ2-5; D remains unclear. Trimming removed 7 bases at V and 1 base at J, with 13 bases between. CDR1 is MDHEN and CDR2 is SYDVKM in the germline V gene. The CDR3 is 14 amino acids. The CDR3 protein is CASNPLQTQETQYF. CDR3 bases: TGTGCCAGCAACCCCCTACAAACCCAAGAGACCCAGTACTTC. Together with reference TRBV28 and TRBJ2-5, the CDR3 gives the full variable domain: DVKVTQSSRYLVKRTGEKVFLECVQDMDHENMFWYRQDPGLGLRLIYFSYDVKMKEKGDIPEGYSVSREKKERFSLILESASTNQTSMYLCASNPLQTQETQYFGPGTRLLVL.

This clonotype was counted at least ten times. The chain joins TRBV4-1 to TRBJ1-1; 7 positions match TRBD1. V was clipped by 4 bases and J by 0 bases; unmatched bases: 8. The CDR3 runs 16 residues. Germline V gene lookup returns CDR1 MGHRA and CDR2 YSYEKL. The CDR3 sequence: CASSRGQLRMNTEAFF. CDR3 bases: TGCGCCAGCAGCCGGGGACAGCTAAGGATGAACACTGAAGCTTTCTTT.

This clonotype has ten or more counts. This chain links TRBV5-6 with TRBJ2-7, with D unclear. The CDR3 has 13 amino acids. CDR1 and CDR2 from the germline V gene are SGHDT and YYEEEE. V gave up 5 bases and J gave up 5 bases, with 14 bases separating them. CDR3 nucleotide sequence: TGTGCCAGCAGTCGCCCCCCGTCAAACGAGCAGTACTTC. Amino acids: CASSRPPSNEQYF.

Many counts were recorded for this clonotype. This chain joins TRBV7-2 and TRBJ1-1; no clear D. The V end lost 4 bases, the J end lost 0 bases, and 9 bases lay between the germline ends. The CDR3 totals 14 residues. Germline V gives CDR1 SGHTA, CDR2 FQGNSA. CDR3 protein: CASSSQFMNTEAFF. The CDR3 region has the DNA TGTGCCAGCAGCTCTCAATTCATGAACACTGAAGCTTTCTTT. Supplemented by reference TRBV7-2 and TRBJ1-1, the full variable domain reads GAGVSQSPSNKVTEKGKDVELRCDPISGHTALYWYRQSLGQGLEFLIYFQGNSAPDKSGLPSDRFSAERTGGSVSTLTIQRTQQEDSAVYLCASSSQFMNTEAFFGQGTRLTVV.

This clonotype appeared many times. The V and J genes are TRBV4-1 and TRBJ2-1; D may be TRBD1 (5 bases). The CDR3 has 14 amino acids. Germline assignment: CDR1 MGHRA and CDR2 YSYEKL. V was trimmed by 4 bases and J by 5 bases, leaving 12 bases between them. CDR3 nucleotide sequence: TGCGCCAGCAGCCCGCCTGGGGCAGACAATGAGCAGTTCTTC. Its translation is CASSPPGADNEQFF.

This clonotype was recorded at least ten times. This chain links TRBV20-1 with TRBJ2-7, with D unclear. Trimming removed 1 base from V and 2 bases from J, with 3 bases in between. Germline V gives CDR1 DFQATT, CDR2 SNEGSKA (reference sequence). The CDR3 contains 11 residues. The CDR3 loop is CSARGTYEQYF. The CDR3 DNA reads TGCAGTGCTAGAGGGACCTACGAGCAGTACTTC.

Many counts were recorded for this clonotype. V gene TRBV24-1 combines with J gene TRBJ1-3; D perhaps matches TRBD1 (5 bases). Germline-derived CDR1 and CDR2 are KGHDR and SFDVKD. Between the trimmed V and J ends, which lost 9 bases and 2 bases, there was a span of 7 bases. The CDR3 length is 12 residues. The CDR3 reads CATRGAGNTIYF. Here the CDR3 DNA reads TGTGCCACCCGGGGCGCTGGAAACACCATATATTTT.

In this sample, this clonotype turned up many times. This rearrangement joins TRBV5-1 to TRBJ1-1, with D possibly TRBD1 on 6 matching bases. There are 15 residues in the CDR3. Per the germline V gene, CDR1 is SGHRS and CDR2 is YFSETQ. V dropped 0 bases and J dropped 5 bases, with 14 bases sitting between them. The CDR3 nucleotides are TGCGCCAGCAGCTTGGTTGCGGGGGCGGGGACTGAAGCTTTCTTT. It translates to CASSLVAGAGTEAFF.

In this sample, this clonotype turned up many times. The genes are TRBV20-1 and TRBJ2-1; no definite D call. The V gene's germline CDR1 is DFQATT and CDR2 SNEGSKA (reference sequence). Trimming took 3 bases from V and 8 from J, leaving 8 bases between them. The CDR3 covers 11 residues. The CDR3 protein is CSARDGYEQFF. The DNA for the CDR3 is TGCAGTGCTAGGGATGGCTATGAGCAGTTCTTC.

This clonotype was observed many times. The CDR3 sequence: CSVGVDRGSEKLFF. For the CDR3, the DNA is TGCAGCGTTGGGGTAGACAGGGGTAGTGAAAAACTGTTTTTT. V usage is TRBV29-1 and J usage is TRBJ1-4; 8 nucleotides match TRBD1. The CDR3 has 14 residues. Losses at the gene ends were 4 bases for V and 7 bases for J; bases not matched to a gene: 8. Germline V lookup: CDR1 SQVTM, CDR2 ANQGSEA.

The sample holds many counts of this clonotype. V is TRBV20-1 and J is TRBJ1-4; D uncertain. The CDR3 consists of 14 residues. CDR1 and CDR2 (germline): DFQATT, SNEGSKA (reference sequence). Trimming cost V 8 bases and J 3 bases, with 16 bases left between them. This CDR3 is CSLTGAGPNEKLFF. CDR3 sequence (DNA): TGCAGTCTTACGGGAGCCGGACCTAATGAAAAACTGTTTTTT.

The table lists this clonotype with many counts. This chain joins TRBV2 and TRBJ2-5; D possibly corresponds to TRBD1 (6 bases). Germline V gene lookup returns CDR1 SNHLY and CDR2 FYNNEI. V shed 4 bases and J shed 5 bases, with 8 bases lying between them. This CDR3 region has 12 residues. This CDR3 reads CASSARGETQYF. The CDR3 DNA reads TGTGCCAGCAGTGCAAGGGGGGAGACCCAGTACTTC.

The sample holds many counts of this clonotype. This chain links TRBV5-5 with TRBJ1-1; TRBD1 aligns across 9 bases. This CDR3 spans 14 amino acids. The trim removed 4 bases at V and 4 bases at J, leaving 5 bases unmatched. CDR1 SGHKS and CDR2 YYEKEE come from the germline V gene (reference sequence). The CDR3 here is CASSGTGLGTEAFF. CDR3 sequence (DNA): TGTGCCAGCAGCGGGACAGGGCTTGGCACTGAAGCTTTCTTT.

This clonotype was detected ten times or more. The chain has TRBV7-9 and TRBJ1-4; 9 nucleotides agree with TRBD1. The CDR3 has 14 amino acids. Trimming at V came to 5 bases and at J to 4 bases, leaving 2 bases not matched to a gene. Germline CDR1 reads SEHNR; CDR2 reads FQNEAQ (reference sequence). CDR3 loop: CASSQGQGNEKLFF. Here the CDR3 DNA reads TGTGCCAGCAGCCAGGGACAGGGTAATGAAAAACTGTTTTTT.